This TCR beta chain was sequenced in a study of T cell responses to AZD1222 COVID-19 vaccine. Clones were sequenced by immunoSEQ multiplex PCR, and TCRdb holds only the in-frame ones, with some missing. This sample has roughly 100,000 clones, with around nine tenths found just once. Study-wide points: Clonal diversity was possibly underestimated; the donors were predominantly white British and more often female. Across the whole spike, CD4 TCRs peaked at regions 160-218 and 743-854.

Germline V gene sequence: CDR1 GTSNPN, CDR2 SVGIG (reference sequence). The ends were cut back, 0 bases at V and 1 base at J, with 9 bases in the middle. This CDR3 comprises 14 residues. Comments on this clone: Its specificity is not known.

The chain joins TRBV30 to TRBJ1-2, with D maybe TRBD1 (5 bases). This TCR was recovered from an adult who received the MenACWY meningococcal vaccine as a control. Material: peripheral blood, obtained 28 days after the second dose of the MenACWY control vaccine. CDR3: CAWSVGTFNYGYTF. The CDR3, as DNA: TGTGCCTGGAGTGTGGGGACCTTTAACTATGGCTACACCTTC.